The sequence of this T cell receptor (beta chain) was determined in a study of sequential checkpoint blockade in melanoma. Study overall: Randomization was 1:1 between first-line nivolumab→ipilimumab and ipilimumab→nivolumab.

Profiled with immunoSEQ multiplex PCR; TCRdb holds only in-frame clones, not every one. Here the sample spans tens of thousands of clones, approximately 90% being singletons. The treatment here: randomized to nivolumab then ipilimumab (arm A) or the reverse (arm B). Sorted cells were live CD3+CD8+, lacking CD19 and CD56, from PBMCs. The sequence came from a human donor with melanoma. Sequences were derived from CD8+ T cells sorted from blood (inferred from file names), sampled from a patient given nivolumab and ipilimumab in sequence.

CDR3 sequence reads: CASTESGGDTQYF. The CDR3 DNA is TGTGCCAGCACTGAGTCGGGTGGAGATACGCAGTATTTT. The chain carries TRBV6-5 and TRBJ2-3, with D uncertain. V gave up 7 bases and J gave up 5 bases, with 13 bases separating them. Germline CDR1 is MNHEY and CDR2 is SVGAGI. The CDR3 consists of 13 residues.